This TCR beta chain was captured by sequencing in a study of regulatory T cells in long-lasting Graves disease. V lost 4 bases and J 4 bases, leaving 14 bases between the germline ends. This CDR3 contains 14 residues. Germline V gene lookup returns CDR1 MNHNS and CDR2 SASEGT. As to time point: persistent/refractory GD, antithyroid drugs over 5 years with positive TRAb. Extracted RNA from PBMCs served as the source of the TCR library. With iRepertoire HTBI primers and Arm-PCR of CDR3 regions, TCR beta libraries were built. TCRdb processed the multiplex PCR reads anew with MiXCR; each CDR3 protein has one entry. The sample lists 700,000 or so distinct CDR3 sequences; about 30% were seen once. This clonotype has only a few counts.

This chain connects TRBV6-1 to TRBJ2-7; perhaps TRBD1 as D (6 bases). Source: peripheral blood mononuclear cells (PBMCs), taken when the disease was refractory, from a patient treated with antithyroid drugs. This TCR derives from a female donor with Graves disease. The CDR3: CASSARQVPYEQYF. In DNA form, the CDR3 reads TGTGCCAGCAGTGCGCGACAGGTCCCTTACGAGCAGTACTTC.